This TCR beta chain was recovered during a study of a mutant IDH1 vaccine in newly diagnosed glioma. Study background: The first vaccination came 4-6 weeks after radiotherapy alone, or with temozolomide cycles. Earlier treatment was radiotherapy, temozolomide, or both, with most getting both. The study held visit V12 at week 35 and visit V13 at week 47.

The CDR3 sequence is 14 residues long. V was trimmed by 3 bases and J by 7 bases, leaving 13 bases between them. Germline-derived CDR1 and CDR2 are SNHLY and FYNNEI. Clones were sequenced by immunoSEQ multiplex PCR, and TCRdb holds only the in-frame ones, with some missing. The profile shows about 26,000 clones, over 65% of them singletons. Indicated time point: week 35, safety follow-up. A 20-mer mutant IDH1 peptide at 300 ug was injected subcutaneously with topical imiquimod. Eight vaccine doses were administered to patients at weeks 1, 3, 5, 7, 11, 15, 19 and 23. About this clone itself: What it binds is unknown.

The sample consisted of PBMCs, taken from a glioma patient whose treatment included an IDH1 peptide vaccine. The sequence was obtained from a man aged 25-45 years with glioma. The chain has TRBV2 and TRBJ1-5, with D unclear. The CDR3 region is CASSDTGWAQPQHF. The CDR3 nucleotides are TGTGCCAGCAGTGATACCGGGTGGGCCCAGCCCCAGCATTTT.